The text below deals with one T cell receptor (beta chain). V lost 5 bases to trimming and J lost 7 bases; unmatched junction nucleotides: 15. The CDR3 is made up of 17 amino acids. The V gene's germline CDR1 is SGHVS and CDR2 FNYEAQ. A minimum of one pre-ART and two post-ART PBMC samples existed for each donor. The data stem from a study of long-term antiretroviral therapy in people with HIV. immunoSEQ v3.0 was run at survey level. Clones were sequenced by immunoSEQ multiplex PCR, and TCRdb holds only the in-frame ones, with some missing. The table lists around 35,000 clones, less than 98% of them singletons.

The chain uses TRBV7-6 and TRBJ1-4; 8 bases line up with TRBD1. The sample here was unsorted PBMCs, taken 6.9 years after starting antiretroviral therapy. This sequence originates from a man aged 25 to 45 with HIV. The CDR3 region has the DNA TGTGCCAGCAGCCCGCACCCGGACAGGGTTAATGGTGAAAAACTGTTTTTT. This translates into CASSPHPDRVNGEKLFF.